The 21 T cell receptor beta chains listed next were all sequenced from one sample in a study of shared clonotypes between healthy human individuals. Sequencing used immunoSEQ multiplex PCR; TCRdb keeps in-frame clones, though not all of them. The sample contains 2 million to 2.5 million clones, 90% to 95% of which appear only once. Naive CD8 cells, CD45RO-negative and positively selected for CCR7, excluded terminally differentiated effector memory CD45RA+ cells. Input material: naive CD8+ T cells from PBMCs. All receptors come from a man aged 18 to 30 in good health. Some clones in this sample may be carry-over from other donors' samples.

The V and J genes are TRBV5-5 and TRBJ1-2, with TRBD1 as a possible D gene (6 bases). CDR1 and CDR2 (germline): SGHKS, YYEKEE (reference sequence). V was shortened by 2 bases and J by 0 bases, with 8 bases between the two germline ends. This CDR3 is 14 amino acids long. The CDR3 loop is CASSFRGANYGYTF. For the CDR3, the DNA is TGTGCCAGCAGCTTCAGGGGTGCTAACTATGGCTACACCTTC.

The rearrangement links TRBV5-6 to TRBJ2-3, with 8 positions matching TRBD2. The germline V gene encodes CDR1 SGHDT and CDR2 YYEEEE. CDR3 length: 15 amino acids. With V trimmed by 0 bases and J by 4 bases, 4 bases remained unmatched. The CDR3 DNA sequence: TGTGCCAGCAGCTTGGAACTAGCGGCGCCAGATACGCAGTATTTT. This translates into CASSLELAAPDTQYF.

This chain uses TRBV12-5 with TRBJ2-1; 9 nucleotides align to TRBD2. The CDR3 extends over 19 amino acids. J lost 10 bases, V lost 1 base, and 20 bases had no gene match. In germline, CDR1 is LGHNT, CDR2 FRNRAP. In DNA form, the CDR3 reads TGTGCTAGTGGTTTGGCAAAACGGCCTAGCGGGGCGCTAATGGGCGAGCAGTTCTTC. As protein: CASGLAKRPSGALMGEQFF.

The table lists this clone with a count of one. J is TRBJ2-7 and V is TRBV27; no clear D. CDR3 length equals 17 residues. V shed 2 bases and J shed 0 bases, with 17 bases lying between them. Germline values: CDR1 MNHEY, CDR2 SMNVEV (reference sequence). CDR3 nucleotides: TGTGCCAGCAGTTTACCTCCCCTCCTGGGGTACTCCTACGAGCAGTACTTC. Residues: CASSLPPLLGYSYEQYF.

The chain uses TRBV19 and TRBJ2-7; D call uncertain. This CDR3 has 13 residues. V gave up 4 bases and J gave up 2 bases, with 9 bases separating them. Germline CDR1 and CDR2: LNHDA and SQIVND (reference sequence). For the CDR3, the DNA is TGTGCCAGTAGTAACGCCATTACCTACGAGCAGTACTTC. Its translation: CASSNAITYEQYF. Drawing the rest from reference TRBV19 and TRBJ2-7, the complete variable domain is DGGITQSPKYLFRKEGQNVTLSCEQNLNHDAMYWYRQDPGQGLRLIYYSQIVNDFQKGDIAEGYSVSREKKESFPLTVTSAQKNPTAFYLCASSNAITYEQYFGPGTRLTVT.

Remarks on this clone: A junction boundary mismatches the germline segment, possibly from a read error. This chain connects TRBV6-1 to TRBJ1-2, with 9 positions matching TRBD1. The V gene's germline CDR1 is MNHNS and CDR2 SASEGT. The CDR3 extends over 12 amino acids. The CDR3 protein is CASSRTDRGRPF. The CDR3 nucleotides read TGTGCCAGCAGTAGAACGGACAGGGGCCGGCCCTTC.

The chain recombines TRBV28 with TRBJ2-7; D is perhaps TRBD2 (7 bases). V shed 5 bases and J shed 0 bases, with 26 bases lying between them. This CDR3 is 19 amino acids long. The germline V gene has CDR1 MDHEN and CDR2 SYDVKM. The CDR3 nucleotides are TGTGCCAGCAGTAAGTTTTGGGGGGGTTCGACGGACAGCTCCTACGAGCAGTACTTC. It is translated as CASSKFWGGSTDSSYEQYF.

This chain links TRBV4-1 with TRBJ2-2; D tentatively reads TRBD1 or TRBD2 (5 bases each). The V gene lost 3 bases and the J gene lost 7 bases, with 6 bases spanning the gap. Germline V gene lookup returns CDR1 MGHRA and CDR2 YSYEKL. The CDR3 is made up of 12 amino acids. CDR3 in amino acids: CASSQGVGELFF. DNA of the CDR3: TGCGCCAGCAGCCAGGGGGTCGGGGAGCTGTTTTTT.

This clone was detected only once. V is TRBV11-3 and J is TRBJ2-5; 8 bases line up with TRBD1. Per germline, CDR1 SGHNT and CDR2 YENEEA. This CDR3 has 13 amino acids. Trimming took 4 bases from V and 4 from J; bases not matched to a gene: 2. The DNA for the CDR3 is TGTGCCAGCAGCTCTGGGACAGGAGAGACCCAGTACTTC. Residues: CASSSGTGETQYF.

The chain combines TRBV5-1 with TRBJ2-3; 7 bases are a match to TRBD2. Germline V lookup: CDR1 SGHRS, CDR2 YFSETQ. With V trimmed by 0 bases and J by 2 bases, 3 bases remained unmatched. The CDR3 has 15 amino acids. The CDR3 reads CASSLAGGYTDTQYF. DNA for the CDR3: TGCGCCAGCAGCTTGGCGGGAGGATACACAGATACGCAGTATTTT.

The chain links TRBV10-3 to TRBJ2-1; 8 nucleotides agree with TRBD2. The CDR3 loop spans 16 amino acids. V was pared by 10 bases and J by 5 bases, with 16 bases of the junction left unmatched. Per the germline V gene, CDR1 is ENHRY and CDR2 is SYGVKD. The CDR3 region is CATRRVSSGMDNEQFF. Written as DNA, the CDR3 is TGTGCCACCCGTAGAGTTAGTAGCGGGATGGACAATGAGCAGTTCTTC.

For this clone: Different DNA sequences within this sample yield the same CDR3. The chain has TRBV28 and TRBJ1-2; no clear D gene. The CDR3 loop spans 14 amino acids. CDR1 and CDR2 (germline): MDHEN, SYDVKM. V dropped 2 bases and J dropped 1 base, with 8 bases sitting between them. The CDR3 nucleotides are TGTGCCAGCAGTTTAAGGACTGGTAACTATGGCTACACCTTC. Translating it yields CASSLRTGNYGYTF.

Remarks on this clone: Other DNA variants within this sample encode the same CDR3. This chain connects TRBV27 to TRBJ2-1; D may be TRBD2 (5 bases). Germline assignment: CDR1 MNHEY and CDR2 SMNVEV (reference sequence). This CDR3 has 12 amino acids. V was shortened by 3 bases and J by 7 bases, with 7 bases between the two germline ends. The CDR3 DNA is TGTGCCAGCAGTTTGACGGGAAATGAGCAGTTCTTC. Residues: CASSLTGNEQFF.

The CDR3: CASSPLLTTGLVPYEQYF. CDR3 DNA: TGTGCCAGCAGTCCCCTACTTACTACGGGACTAGTGCCCTACGAGCAGTACTTC. The chain employs TRBV28 and TRBJ2-7; 8 bases are a match to TRBD2. Trimming removed 5 bases from V and 2 bases from J; junction bases left unmatched: 17. This CDR3 spans 18 amino acids. Germline V lookup: CDR1 MDHEN, CDR2 SYDVKM.

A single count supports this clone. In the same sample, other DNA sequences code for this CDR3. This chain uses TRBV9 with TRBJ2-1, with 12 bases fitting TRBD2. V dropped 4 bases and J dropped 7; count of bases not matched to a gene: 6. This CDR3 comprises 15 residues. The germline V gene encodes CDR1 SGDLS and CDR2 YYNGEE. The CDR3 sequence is CASSPRLAGDNEQFF. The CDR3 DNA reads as TGTGCCAGCAGCCCCCGACTAGCGGGAGATAATGAGCAGTTCTTC.

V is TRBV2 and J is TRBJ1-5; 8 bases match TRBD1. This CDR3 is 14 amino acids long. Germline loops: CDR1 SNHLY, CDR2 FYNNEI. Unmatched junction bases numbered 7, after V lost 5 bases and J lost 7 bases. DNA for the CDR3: TGTGCCAGCAGTCCCGGACAGGGCGCGCAGCCCCAGCATTTT. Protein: CASSPGQGAQPQHF.

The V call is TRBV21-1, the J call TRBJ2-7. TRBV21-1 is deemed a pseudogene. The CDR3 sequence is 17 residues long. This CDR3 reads CASSKVTFGAPSYEQYF. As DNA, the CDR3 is TGTGCCAGCAGCAAAGTCACTTTCGGGGCGCCCTCCTACGAGCAGTACTTC.

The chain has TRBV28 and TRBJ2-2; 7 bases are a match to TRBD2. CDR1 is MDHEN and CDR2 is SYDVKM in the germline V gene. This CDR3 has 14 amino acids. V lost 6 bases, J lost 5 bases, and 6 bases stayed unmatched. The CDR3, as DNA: TGTGCCAGCAGCAACGGGAGGAGGACCGGGGAGCTGTTTTTT. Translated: CASSNGRRTGELFF.

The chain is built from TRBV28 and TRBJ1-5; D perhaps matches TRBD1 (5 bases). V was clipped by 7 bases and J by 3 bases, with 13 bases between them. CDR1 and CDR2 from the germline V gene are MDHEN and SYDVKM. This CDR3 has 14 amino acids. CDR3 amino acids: CASMERQLNQPQHF. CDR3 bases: TGTGCCAGCATGGAACGACAGCTCAATCAGCCCCAGCATTTT.

The CDR3 nucleotides read TGTGCCAGCACCCCCCGAGGGCGGATGAACACCGGGGAGCTGTTTTTT. Translating it yields CASTPRGRMNTGELFF. J is TRBJ2-2 and V is TRBV28, with D perhaps TRBD2 (5 bases). Germline loops: CDR1 MDHEN, CDR2 SYDVKM. With 7 bases removed from V and 1 base from J, the gap between germline ends came to 16 bases. The CDR3 runs to 16 residues.

The CDR3 region has the DNA TGTGCCATCAGTGAAGAGAACTATGGCTACACCTTC. It is translated as CAISEENYGYTF. The gene calls are TRBV10-3 and TRBJ1-2, with no clear D. Trimming took off 3 bases at V and 2 bases at J, with 4 bases between the two ends. Germline CDR1 reads ENHRY; CDR2 reads SYGVKD. CDR3 length: 12 amino acids.